This T cell receptor (beta chain) was sequenced during a study of T cells in Graves' hyperthyroidism and ophthalmopathy. For the study at large: Prior to any treatment, at the point of initial diagnosis, peripheral blood was collected.

Authors of the study amplified TCR beta CDR3 regions from RNA transcripts. With the HTBI primer set, the TCR CDR3 went through a first round of RT-PCR. TCRdb analysed the multiplex PCR reads with MiXCR anew, one entry per CDR3 protein. The repertoire consists of a few hundred thousand distinct CDR3 sequences, with approximately 13% occurring once and the leading ten covering 34%. Whole-study results and caveats: A 13 V-J model separated ophthalmopathy from stable hyperthyroidism. Ophthalmopathy was predicted by the model a median of about six months ahead of onset.

This clonotype was observed at least ten times. The antigen is undetermined. Diagnoses used clinical symptoms, serum thyroxine and TRAb, thyroid ultrasound and orbital computed tomography. Sequencing used blood. The receptor's source is a woman aged 40 to 50 with Graves' ophthalmopathy.

The CDR3 loop is CASSIGVSPLHF. The DNA of the CDR3 is TGTGCCAGTAGTATCGGGGTTTCACCCCTCCACTTT. The rearrangement links TRBV19 to TRBJ1-6, with D uncertain. Germline V CDR1 and CDR2: LNHDA, SQIVND (reference sequence). This CDR3 has 12 amino acids. Deletions cut 3 bases from V and 9 bases from J, with 6 bases between. Full variable domain (rest looked up from reference TRBV19 and TRBJ1-6): DGGITQSPKYLFRKEGQNVTLSCEQNLNHDAMYWYRQDPGQGLRLIYYSQIVNDFQKGDIAEGYSVSREKKESFPLTVTSAQKNPTAFYLCASSIGVSPLHFGNGTRLTVT.